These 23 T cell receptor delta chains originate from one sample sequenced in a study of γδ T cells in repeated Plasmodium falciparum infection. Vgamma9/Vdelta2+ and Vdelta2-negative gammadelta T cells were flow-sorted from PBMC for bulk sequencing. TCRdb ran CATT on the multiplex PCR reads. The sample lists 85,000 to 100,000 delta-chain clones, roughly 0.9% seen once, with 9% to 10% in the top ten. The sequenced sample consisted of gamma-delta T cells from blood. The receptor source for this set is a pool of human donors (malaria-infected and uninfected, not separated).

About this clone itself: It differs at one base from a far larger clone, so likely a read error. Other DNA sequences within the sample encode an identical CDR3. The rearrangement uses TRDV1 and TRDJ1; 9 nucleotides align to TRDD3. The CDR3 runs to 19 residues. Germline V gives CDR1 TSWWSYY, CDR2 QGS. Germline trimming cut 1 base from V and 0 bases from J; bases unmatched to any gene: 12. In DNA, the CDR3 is TGTGCTCTTGGGGAACACGACCGGTACTGGGGGACTTACACCGATAAACTCATCTTT. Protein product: CALGEHDRYWGTYTDKLIF.

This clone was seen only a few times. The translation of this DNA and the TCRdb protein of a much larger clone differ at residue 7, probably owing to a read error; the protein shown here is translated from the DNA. The CDR3, as DNA: TGTGCTCTTGGGGAACGCGACCTTCCCGGGGGACTCGCTACCGATAAACTCATCTTT. Translation gives CALGERDLPGGLATDKLIF. This chain joins TRDV1 and TRDJ1; D may match TRDD2 or TRDD3 (6 bases each). Germline CDR1 TSWWSYY, CDR2 QGS. Deletions cut 1 base from V and 2 bases from J, with 23 bases between. There are 19 residues in the CDR3.

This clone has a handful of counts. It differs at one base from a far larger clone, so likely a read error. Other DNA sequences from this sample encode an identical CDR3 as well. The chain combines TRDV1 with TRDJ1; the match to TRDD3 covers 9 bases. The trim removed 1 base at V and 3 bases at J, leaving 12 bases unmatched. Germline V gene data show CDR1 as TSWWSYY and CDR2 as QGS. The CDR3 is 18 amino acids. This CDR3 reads CALGEPSTRGYAPDKLIF. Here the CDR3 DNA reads TGTGCTCTTGGGGAACCCTCTACGCGGGGATACGCGCCCGATAAACTCATCTTT.

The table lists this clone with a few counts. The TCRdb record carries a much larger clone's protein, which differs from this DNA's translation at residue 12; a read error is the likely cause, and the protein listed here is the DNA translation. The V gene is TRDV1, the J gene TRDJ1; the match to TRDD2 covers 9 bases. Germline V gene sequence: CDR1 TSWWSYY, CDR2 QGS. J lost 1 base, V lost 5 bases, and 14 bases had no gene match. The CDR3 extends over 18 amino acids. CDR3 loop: CALGNLPTKSTCTDKLIF. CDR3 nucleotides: TGTGCTCTTGGGAACCTTCCTACGAAGTCTACGTGCACCGATAAACTCATCTTT.

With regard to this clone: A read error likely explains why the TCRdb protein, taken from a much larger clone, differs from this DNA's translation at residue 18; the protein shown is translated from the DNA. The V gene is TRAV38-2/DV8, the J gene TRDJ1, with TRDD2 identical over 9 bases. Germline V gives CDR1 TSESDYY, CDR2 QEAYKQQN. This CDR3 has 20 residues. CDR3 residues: CAYLPSYKGINIVYTDKHIF. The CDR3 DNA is TGTGCTTATTTACCTTCCTACAAGGGAATAAATATTGTCTACACCGATAAACACATCTTT.

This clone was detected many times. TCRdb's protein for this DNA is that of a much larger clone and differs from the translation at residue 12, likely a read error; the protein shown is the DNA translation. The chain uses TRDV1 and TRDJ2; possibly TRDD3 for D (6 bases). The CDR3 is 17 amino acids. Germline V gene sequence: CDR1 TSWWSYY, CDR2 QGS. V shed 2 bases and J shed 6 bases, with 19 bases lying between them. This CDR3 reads CALGEFDWGSLPAQLFF. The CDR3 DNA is TGTGCTCTTGGGGAATTTGATTGGGGGTCCTTGCCAGCACAACTCTTCTTT.

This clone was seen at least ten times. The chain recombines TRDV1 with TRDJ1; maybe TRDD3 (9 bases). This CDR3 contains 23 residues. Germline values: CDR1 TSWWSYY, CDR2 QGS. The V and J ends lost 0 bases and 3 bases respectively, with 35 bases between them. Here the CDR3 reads CALGELDASYNPGGLGRPDKLIF. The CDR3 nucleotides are TGTGCTCTTGGGGAACTAGATGCTTCCTACAACCCTGGGGGATTGGGCCGCCCCGATAAACTCATCTTT.

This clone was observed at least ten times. CDR3 sequence reads: CALGEKRGIRCGLIF. The CDR3 DNA reads TGTGCTCTTGGGGAAAAGCGGGGGATACGCTGCGGACTCATCTTT. The V and J genes are TRDV1 and TRDJ1; 10 bases map to TRDD3. The junction had 10 bases not matched to a gene; V was cut back by 2 bases and J by 10 bases. Germline CDR1 TSWWSYY, CDR2 QGS. The CDR3 is made up of 15 amino acids.

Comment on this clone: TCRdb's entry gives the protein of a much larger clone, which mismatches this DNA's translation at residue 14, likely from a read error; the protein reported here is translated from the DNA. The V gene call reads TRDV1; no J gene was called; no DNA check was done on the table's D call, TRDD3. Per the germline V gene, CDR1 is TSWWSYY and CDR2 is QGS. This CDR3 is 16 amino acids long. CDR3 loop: CALGDPYPGGPVGPIF. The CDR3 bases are TGTGCTCTTGGGGACCCATACCCTGGGGGCCCAGTTGGACCCATCTTT.

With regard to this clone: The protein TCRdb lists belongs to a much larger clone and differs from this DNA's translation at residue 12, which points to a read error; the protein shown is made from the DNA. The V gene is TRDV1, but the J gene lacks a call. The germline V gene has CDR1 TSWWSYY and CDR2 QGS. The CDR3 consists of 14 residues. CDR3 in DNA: TGTGCTCTTGGGACTTGGAGATCCTCCGATAAATTCATCTTT. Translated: CALGTWRSSDKFIF.

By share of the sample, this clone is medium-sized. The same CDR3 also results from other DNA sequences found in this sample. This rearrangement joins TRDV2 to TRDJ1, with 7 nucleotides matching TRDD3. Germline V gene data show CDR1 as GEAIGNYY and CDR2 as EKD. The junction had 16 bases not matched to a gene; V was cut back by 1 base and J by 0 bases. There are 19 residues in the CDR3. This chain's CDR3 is CACDTVGGYDNDYTDKLIF. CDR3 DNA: TGTGCCTGTGACACGGTTGGTGGATACGACAACGACTACACCGATAAACTCATCTTT.

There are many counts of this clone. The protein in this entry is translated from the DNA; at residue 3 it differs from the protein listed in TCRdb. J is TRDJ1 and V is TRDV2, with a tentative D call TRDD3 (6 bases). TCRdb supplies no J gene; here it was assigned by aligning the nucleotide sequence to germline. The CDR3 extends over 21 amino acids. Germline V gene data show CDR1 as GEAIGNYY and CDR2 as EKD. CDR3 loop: CARDTAILPGDVNKSVDKLIF. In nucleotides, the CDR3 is TGTGCCCGTGACACCGCCATCCTCCCGGGGGACGTTAACAAAAGCGTGGATAAACTCATCTTT.

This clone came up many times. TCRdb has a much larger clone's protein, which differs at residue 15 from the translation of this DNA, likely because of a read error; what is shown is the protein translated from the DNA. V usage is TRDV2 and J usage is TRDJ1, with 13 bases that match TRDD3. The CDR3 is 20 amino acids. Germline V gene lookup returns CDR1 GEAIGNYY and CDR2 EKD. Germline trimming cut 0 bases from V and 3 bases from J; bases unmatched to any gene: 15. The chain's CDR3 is CACDTEGSRNWGIRADKLIF. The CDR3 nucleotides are TGTGCCTGTGACACCGAGGGGTCCAGGAACTGGGGGATACGCGCCGATAAACTCATCTTT.

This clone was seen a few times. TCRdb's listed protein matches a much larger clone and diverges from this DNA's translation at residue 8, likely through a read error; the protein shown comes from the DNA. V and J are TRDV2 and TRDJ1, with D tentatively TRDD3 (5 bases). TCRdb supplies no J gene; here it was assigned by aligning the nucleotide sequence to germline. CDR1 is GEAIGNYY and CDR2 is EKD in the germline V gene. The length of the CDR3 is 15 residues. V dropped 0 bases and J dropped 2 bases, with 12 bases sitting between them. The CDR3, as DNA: TGTGCCTGTGACACCGGGATGGAGGATACCGATAAACTCATCTTT. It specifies CACDTGMEDTDKLIF.

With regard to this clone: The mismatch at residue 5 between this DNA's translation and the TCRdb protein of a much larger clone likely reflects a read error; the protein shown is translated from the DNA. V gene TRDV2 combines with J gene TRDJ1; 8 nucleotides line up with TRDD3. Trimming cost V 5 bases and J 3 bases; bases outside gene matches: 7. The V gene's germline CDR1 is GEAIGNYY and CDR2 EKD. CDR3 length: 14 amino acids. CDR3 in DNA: TGTGCCTGTGGGGATGGGGATACAGCCGATAAACTCATCTTT. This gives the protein CACGDGDTADKLIF.

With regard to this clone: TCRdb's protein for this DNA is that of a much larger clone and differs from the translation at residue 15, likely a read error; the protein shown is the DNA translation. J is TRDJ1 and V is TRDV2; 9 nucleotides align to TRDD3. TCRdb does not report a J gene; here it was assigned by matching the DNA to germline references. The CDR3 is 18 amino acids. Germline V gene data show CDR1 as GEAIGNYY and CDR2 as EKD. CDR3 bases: TGTGCCTGTGACACCGTTACTGGGGGACATCGACTCACCGATATACTCATCTTT. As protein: CACDTVTGGHRLTDILIF.

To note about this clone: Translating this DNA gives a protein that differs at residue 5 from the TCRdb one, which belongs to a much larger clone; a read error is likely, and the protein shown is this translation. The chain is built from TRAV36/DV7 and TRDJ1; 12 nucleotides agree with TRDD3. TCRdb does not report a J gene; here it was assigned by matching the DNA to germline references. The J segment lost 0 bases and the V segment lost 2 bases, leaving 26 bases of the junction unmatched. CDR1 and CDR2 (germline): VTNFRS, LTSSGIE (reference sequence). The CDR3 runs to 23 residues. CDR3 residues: CAVERFARRNYWGILRYTDKLIF. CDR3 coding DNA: TGTGCTGTGGAAAGGTTTGCGCGACGAAACTACTGGGGGATACTTAGGTACACCGATAAACTCATCTTT.

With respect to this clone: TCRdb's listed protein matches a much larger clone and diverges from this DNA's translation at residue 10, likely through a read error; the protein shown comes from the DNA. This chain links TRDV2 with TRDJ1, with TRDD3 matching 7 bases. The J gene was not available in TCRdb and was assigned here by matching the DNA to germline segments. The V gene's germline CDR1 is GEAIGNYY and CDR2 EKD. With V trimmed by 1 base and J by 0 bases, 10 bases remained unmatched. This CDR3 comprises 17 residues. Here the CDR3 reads CACDTLDTGEYTDKLIF. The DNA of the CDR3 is TGTGCCTGTGACACACTGGATACTGGGGAATACACCGATAAACTCATCTTT.

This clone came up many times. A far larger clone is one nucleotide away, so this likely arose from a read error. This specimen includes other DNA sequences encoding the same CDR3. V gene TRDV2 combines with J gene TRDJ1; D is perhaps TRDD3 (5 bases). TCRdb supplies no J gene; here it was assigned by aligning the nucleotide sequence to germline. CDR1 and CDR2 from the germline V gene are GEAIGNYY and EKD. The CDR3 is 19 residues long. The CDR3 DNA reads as TGCGCCTGTGACACCAAGGGGGGGCGAAGACCCCTATACACCGATAAACTCATCTTT. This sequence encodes CACDTKGGRRPLYTDKLIF.

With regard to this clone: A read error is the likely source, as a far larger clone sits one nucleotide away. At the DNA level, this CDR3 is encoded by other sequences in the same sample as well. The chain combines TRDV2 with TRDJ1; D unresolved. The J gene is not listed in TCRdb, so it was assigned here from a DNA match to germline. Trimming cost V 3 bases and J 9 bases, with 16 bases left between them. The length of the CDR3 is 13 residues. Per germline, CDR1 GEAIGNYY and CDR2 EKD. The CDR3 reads CACDVRRVPELIF. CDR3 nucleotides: TGTGCCTGTGACGTCCGACGAGTCCCCGAACTCATCTTT.

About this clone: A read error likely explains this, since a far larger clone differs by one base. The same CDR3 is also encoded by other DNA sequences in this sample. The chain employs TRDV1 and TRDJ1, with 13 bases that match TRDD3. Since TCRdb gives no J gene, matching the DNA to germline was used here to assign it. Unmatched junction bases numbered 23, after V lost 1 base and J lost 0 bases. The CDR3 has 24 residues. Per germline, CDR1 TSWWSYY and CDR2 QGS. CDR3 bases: TGTGCTCTTGGGGAACGGGACTCCCTAAACCATTTACTGGGGGATACGGTGAACACCGATAAACTCATCTTT. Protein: CALGERDSLNHLLGDTVNTDKLIF.

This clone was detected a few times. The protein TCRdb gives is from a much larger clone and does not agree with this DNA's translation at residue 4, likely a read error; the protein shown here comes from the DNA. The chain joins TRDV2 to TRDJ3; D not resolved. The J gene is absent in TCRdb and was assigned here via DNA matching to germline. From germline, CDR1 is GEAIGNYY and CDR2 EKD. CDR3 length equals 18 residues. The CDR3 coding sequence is TGTGCCTGTGTCACCGTTACTAAAAGCTCCTGGGACACCCGACAGATGTTTTTC. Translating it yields CACVTVTKSSWDTRQMFF.

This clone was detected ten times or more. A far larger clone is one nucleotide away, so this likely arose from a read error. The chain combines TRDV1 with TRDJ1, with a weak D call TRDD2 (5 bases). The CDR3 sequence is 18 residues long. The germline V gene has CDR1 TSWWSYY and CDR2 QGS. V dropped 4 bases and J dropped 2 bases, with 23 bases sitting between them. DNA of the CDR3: TGTGCTCTTGGGGGCTTTCCACCGTTTCCTGGTCGAACCGATAAACTCATCTTT. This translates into CALGGFPPFPGRTDKLIF.